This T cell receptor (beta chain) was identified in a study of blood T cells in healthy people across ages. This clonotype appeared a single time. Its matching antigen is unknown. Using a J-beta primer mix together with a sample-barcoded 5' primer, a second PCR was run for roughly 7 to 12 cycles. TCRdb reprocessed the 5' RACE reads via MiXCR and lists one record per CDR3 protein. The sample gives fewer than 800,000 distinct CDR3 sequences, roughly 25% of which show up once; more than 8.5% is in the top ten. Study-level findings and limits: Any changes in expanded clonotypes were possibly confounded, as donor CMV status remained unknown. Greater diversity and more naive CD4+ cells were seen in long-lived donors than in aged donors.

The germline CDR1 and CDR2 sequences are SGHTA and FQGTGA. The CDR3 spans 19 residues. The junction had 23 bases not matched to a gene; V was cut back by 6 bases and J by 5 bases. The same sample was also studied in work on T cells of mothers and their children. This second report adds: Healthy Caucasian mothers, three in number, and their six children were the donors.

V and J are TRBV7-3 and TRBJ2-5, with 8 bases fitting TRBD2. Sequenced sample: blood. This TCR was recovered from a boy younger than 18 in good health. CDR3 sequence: CASRTSSGTSFLLRETQYF. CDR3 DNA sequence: TGTGCCAGCAGAACTAGCTCGGGGACTAGTTTTTTACTCCGGGAGACCCAGTACTTC.